This TCR beta chain was recovered during a study of regulatory T cells in long-lasting Graves disease. General study findings and limits: Accuracy could have been hurt by small sample size.

Concerning this clonotype: Its antigen remains unknown. Relative to the germline gene, one junction end is altered; a read error may explain this.

From germline, CDR1 is SGHTA and CDR2 FQGTGA. This CDR3 comprises 17 residues. With iRepertoire HTBI primers and Arm-PCR of CDR3 regions, TCR beta libraries were built. TCRdb processed the multiplex PCR reads anew with MiXCR; each CDR3 protein has one entry. The sample records 400,000 to 450,000 distinct CDR3 sequences, 15% being singletons. Indicated time point: newly diagnosed GD, antithyroid drugs for less than 3 months. Isolated PBMC RNA provided the starting material for the TCR library. This same sample was also taken into another study, of T cells in Graves' hyperthyroidism and ophthalmopathy. According to that study: Diagnosis relied on clinical symptoms, serum thyroxine and TRAb, thyroid ultrasound and orbital computed tomography. In the first-round RT-PCR of the TCR CDR3, the HTBI primer set was used.

Here the sequenced sample was peripheral blood mononuclear cells (PBMCs), taken at new diagnosis, from a patient treated with antithyroid drugs. The rearrangement uses TRBV7-3 and TRBJ2-3; 9 positions match TRBD2. This sequence was found in a woman aged 25 to 39 with Graves disease. The CDR3 sequence is CASSAIWREGGTDTQYF. CDR3 DNA sequence: TGCGCCAGCAGCGCTATATGGCGGGAGGGCGGCACAGATACGCAGTATTTT.